This entry lists 4 T cell receptor beta chains sequenced from one sample in a study of blood T cell repertoires in COVID-19. Some clones are missing from TCRdb's copy, which holds only in-frame ones; the method was immunoSEQ multiplex PCR. This sample has about 78,000 clones; 90% occur once, and the top ten carry approximately 0.98%. Sequenced: peripheral blood. These receptors all come from a woman aged 50 to 60 in a cohort sampled during active COVID-19.

This rearrangement joins TRBV6-6 to TRBJ2-3, with D possibly TRBD2 on 6 matching bases. Germline assignment: CDR1 MNHNY and CDR2 SVGAGI (reference sequence). The CDR3 has 15 amino acids. V lost 2 bases, J lost 7 bases, and 16 bases lay in between. The CDR3 nucleotides read TGTGCCAGCAGTTACGGACGGAGGGGCGCCTATACGCAGTATTTT. It specifies CASSYGRRGAYTQYF.

This clone was picked up one time. V and J are TRBV28 and TRBJ2-7; 7 bases agree with TRBD1. This CDR3 is built from 15 residues. The germline V gene encodes CDR1 MDHEN and CDR2 SYDVKM. V was pared by 4 bases and J by 3 bases, with 9 bases of the junction left unmatched. The CDR3 reads CASSSQGSPFYEQYF. The CDR3 nucleotides are TGTGCCAGCAGTTCACAGGGGAGCCCCTTCTACGAGCAGTACTTC.

The chain carries TRBV27 and TRBJ2-7, with 7 bases identical to TRBD2. The germline CDR1 and CDR2 sequences are MNHEY and SMNVEV (reference sequence). With 3 bases clipped from V and 3 bases from J, the junction kept 14 bases outside the gene matches. The CDR3 runs 17 residues. CDR3 nucleotides: TGTGCCAGCAGTTTCCGGATAAAGAGGGAGGGTGTCTACGAGCAGTACTTC. It translates to CASSFRIKREGVYEQYF.

The rearrangement links TRBV2 to TRBJ2-5; 9 nucleotides agree with TRBD2. Germline V gives CDR1 SNHLY, CDR2 FYNNEI. CDR3 size: 16 residues. Losses at the gene ends were 6 bases for V and 3 bases for J; bases not matched to a gene: 11. The CDR3 nucleotides read TGTGCCAGCAGCGCCACGGGGGGCGGGAGGGAAGAGACCCAGTACTTC. The encoded protein is CASSATGGGREETQYF.